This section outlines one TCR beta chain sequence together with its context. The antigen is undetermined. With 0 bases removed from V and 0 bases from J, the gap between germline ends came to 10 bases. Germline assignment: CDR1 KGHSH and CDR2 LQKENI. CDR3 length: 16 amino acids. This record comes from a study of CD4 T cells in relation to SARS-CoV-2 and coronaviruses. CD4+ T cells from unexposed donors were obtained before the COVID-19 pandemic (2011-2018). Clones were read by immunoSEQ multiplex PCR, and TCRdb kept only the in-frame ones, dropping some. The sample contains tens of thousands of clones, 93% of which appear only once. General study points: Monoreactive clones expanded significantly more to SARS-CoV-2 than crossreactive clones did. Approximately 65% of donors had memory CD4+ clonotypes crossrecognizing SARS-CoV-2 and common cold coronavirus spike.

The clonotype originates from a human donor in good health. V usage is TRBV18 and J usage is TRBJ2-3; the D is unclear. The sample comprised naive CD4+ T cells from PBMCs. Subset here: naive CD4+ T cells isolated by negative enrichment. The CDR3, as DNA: TGTGCCAGCTCACCACCGGGGTTCACTAGCACAGATACGCAGTATTTT. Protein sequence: CASSPPGFTSTDTQYF.